These T cell receptor beta chains were read from a single sample in a study of OX40 agonist ivuxolimab in advanced cancers. The protocol was immunoSEQ multiplex PCR, while the TCRdb copy is restricted to in-frame clones and leaves out a portion. The table shows roughly 100,000 clones, with about 87% occurring only once. The sample in question was CD4+ or CD8+ T cells sorted from blood, obtained in a trial of the OX40 agonist ivuxolimab. The receptors here all came from an adult with an advanced solid tumor such as melanoma, head and neck, liver or kidney cancer. Both conserved end residues are part of each CDR3. The order of the fields is J gene, V gene, D gene, clone size, CDR3 protein, CDR3 DNA. A D gene is named only where the DNA matches it firmly. Size values are once, few and many counts, or a class for expanded clones, and some rows have none.

J gene: TRBJ2-1; V gene: TRBV27; D gene: NA; clone size: NA; CDR3 protein: CASSPEQVPSHYNEQFF; CDR3 DNA: TGTGCCAGCAGTCCCGAACAGGTTCCCTCGCATTACAATGAGCAGTTCTTC
J gene: TRBJ1-1; V gene: TRBV2; D gene: NA; clone size: NA; CDR3 protein: CASRVQGGSTEAFF; CDR3 DNA: TGTGCCAGCAGAGTACAGGGTGGGAGCACTGAAGCTTTCTTT
J gene: TRBJ2-1; V gene: TRBV9; D gene: TRBD2; clone size: NA; CDR3 protein: CASSVALLADSYNEQFF; CDR3 DNA: TGTGCCAGCAGCGTAGCCCTACTAGCGGACTCCTACAATGAGCAGTTCTTC
J gene: TRBJ2-3; V gene: TRBV9; D gene: NA; clone size: NA; CDR3 protein: CASSNLQPSSTDTQYF; CDR3 DNA: TGTGCCAGCAGCAATCTACAGCCGTCCAGCACAGATACGCAGTATTTT
J gene: TRBJ2-1; V gene: TRBV6-6; D gene: TRBD1; clone size: NA; CDR3 protein: CASSKTSQDRGYEQFF; CDR3 DNA: TGTGCCAGCAGTAAAACCAGCCAGGACAGGGGATATGAGCAGTTCTTC
J gene: TRBJ1-1; V gene: TRBV5-6; D gene: NA; clone size: NA; CDR3 protein: CASSLSGSPGTEAFF; CDR3 DNA: TGTGCCAGCAGCTTGAGTGGCTCGCCGGGCACTGAAGCTTTCTTT
J gene: TRBJ2-7; V gene: TRBV11-2; D gene: TRBD2; clone size: NA; CDR3 protein: CASSSTSGRGEQYF; CDR3 DNA: TGTGCCAGCAGCTCTACTAGCGGGAGGGGCGAGCAGTACTTC
J gene: TRBJ2-1; V gene: TRBV7-8; D gene: NA; clone size: NA; CDR3 protein: CASRVKKGISYNEQFF; CDR3 DNA: TGTGCCAGCAGAGTTAAAAAGGGTATCTCCTACAATGAGCAGTTCTTC
J gene: TRBJ2-5; V gene: TRBV10-2; D gene: NA; clone size: once; CDR3 protein: CASSERAMSYSETQYF; CDR3 DNA: TGCGCCAGCAGTGAACGAGCTATGTCTTATAGTGAGACCCAGTACTTC
J gene: TRBJ2-7; V gene: TRBV6-1; D gene: TRBD1; clone size: once; CDR3 protein: CASSGGTGATYEQYF; CDR3 DNA: TGTGCCAGCAGCGGTGGGACAGGGGCGACCTACGAGCAGTACTTC
J gene: TRBJ1-1; V gene: TRBV7-9; D gene: NA; clone size: NA; CDR3 protein: CASSLVGETEAFF; CDR3 DNA: TGTGCCAGCAGCTTAGTTGGGGAAACTGAAGCTTTCTTT
J gene: TRBJ1-5; V gene: TRBV5-8; D gene: TRBD1; clone size: medium-sized; CDR3 protein: CASSLGQGDQPQHF; CDR3 DNA: TGTGCCAGCAGCCTGGGACAGGGTGATCAGCCCCAGCATTTT
J gene: TRBJ1-4; V gene: TRBV4-1; D gene: NA; clone size: NA; CDR3 protein: CASSQERADNEKLFF; CDR3 DNA: TGCGCCAGCAGCCAAGAGCGGGCCGATAATGAAAAACTGTTTTTT
J gene: TRBJ1-3; V gene: TRBV7-9; D gene: TRBD1; clone size: NA; CDR3 protein: CASSRDSSGNTIYF; CDR3 DNA: TGTGCCAGCAGCCGGGACAGCTCTGGAAACACCATATATTTT
J gene: TRBJ1-5; V gene: TRBV30; D gene: NA; clone size: NA; CDR3 protein: CAWSVRGLNQPQHF; CDR3 DNA: TGTGCCTGGAGTGTGAGGGGACTCAATCAGCCCCAGCATTTT
J gene: TRBJ1-5; V gene: TRBV27; D gene: NA; clone size: NA; CDR3 protein: CASSRASVGHQPQHF; CDR3 DNA: TGTGCCAGCAGCAGGGCGTCGGTGGGGCATCAGCCCCAGCATTTT